This T cell receptor (beta chain) is drawn from a study of CD8+CD57+ T cells in acquired aplastic anemia. Study background: Sorted CD4+ plus CD8+ cells gave DNA averaging approximately 3.2 ug.

Sequencing involved patients with CD8+CD57+ cell expansion previously shown by flow cytometry. All patients had severe acquired aplastic anemia. When blood sampling took place, the patients had received no therapy. This clonotype was observed a few times. Its antigen is still unknown. A much larger clone is a single base away; this may be a read error. Likely a read error: the CDR3 ends without its conserved phenylalanine or tryptophan. Findings of the study overall: Controls and patients did not differ significantly in CD8+ Simpson's diversity.

With V trimmed by 2 bases and J by 3 bases, 2 bases remained unmatched. The length of the CDR3 is 14 residues. Germline values: CDR1 SGHRS, CDR2 YFSETQ. Genomic DNA templated the TCR beta VDJ and CDR3 profiling. TCRdb recomputed calls from the reads with MiXCR, one row per CDR3 protein. The table has 250,000 to 350,000 distinct CDR3 sequences, approximately 57% seen once. The gene calls are TRBV5-1 and TRBJ2-5, with TRBD1 matching 9 bases. The receptor was isolated from a human donor with aplastic anemia. Sequences were obtained from sorted CD4+, CD8+, or CD8+CD57+ T cells (not recorded which) from PBMCs. The CDR3 reads CASSFRQGEETQYC. CDR3 DNA: TGCGCCAGCAGCTTCAGACAGGGGGAAGAGACCCAGTACTGC.